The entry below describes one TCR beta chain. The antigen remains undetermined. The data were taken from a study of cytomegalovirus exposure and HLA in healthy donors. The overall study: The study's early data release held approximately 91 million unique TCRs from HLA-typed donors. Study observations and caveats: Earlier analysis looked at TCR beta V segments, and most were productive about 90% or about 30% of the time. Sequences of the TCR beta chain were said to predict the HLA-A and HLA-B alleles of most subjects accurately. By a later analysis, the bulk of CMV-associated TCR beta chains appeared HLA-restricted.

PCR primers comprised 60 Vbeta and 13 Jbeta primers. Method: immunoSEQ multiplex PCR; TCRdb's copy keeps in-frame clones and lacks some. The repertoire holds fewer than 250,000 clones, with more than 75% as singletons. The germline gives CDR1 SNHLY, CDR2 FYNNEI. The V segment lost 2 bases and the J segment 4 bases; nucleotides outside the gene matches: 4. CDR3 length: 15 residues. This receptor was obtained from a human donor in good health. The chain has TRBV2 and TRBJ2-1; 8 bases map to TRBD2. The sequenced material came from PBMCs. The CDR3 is CASSEYSGSYNEQFF. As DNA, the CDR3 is TGTGCCAGCAGTGAATACAGCGGGAGTTACAATGAGCAGTTCTTC.